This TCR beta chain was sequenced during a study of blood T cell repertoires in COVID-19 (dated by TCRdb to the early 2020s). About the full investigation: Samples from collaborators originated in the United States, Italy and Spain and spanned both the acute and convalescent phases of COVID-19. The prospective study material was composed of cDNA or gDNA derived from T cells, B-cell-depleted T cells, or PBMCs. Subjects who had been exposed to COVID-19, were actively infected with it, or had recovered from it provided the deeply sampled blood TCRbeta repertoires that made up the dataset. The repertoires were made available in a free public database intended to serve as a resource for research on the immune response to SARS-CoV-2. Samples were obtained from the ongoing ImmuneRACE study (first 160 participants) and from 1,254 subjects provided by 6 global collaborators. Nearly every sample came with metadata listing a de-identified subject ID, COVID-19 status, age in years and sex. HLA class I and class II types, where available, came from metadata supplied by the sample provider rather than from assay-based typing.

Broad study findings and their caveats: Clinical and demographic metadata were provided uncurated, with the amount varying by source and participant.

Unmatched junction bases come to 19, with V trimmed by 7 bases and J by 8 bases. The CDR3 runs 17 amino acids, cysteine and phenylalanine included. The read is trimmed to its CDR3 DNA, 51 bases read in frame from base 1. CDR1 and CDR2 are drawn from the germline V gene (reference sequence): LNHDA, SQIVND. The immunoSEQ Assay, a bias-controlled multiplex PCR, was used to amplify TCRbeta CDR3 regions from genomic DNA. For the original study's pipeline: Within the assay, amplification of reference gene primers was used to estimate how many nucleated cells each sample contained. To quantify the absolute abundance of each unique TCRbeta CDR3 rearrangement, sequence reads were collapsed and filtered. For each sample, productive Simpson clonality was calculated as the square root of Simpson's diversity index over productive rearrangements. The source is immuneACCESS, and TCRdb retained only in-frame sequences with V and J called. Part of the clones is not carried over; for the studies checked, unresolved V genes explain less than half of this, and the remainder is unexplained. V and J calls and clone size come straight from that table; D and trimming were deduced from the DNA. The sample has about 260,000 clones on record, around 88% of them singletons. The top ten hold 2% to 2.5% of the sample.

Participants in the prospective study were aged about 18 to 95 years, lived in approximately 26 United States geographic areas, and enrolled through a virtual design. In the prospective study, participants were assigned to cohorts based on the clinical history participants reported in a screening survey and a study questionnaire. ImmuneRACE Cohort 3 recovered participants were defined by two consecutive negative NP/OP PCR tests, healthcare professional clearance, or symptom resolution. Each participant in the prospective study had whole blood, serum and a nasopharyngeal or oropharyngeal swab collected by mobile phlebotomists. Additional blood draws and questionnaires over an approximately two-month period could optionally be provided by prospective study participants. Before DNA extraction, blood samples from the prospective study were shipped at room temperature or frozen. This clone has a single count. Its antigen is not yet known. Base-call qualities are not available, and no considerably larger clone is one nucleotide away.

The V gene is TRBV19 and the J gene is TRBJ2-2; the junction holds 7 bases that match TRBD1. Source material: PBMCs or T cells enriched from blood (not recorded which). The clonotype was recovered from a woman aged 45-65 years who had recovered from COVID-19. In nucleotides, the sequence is TGTGCCAGTAAAACCTCCGTGCAGGGGGAGCCCCGAGGGGAGCTGTTTTTT. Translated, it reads CASKTSVQGEPRGELFF.